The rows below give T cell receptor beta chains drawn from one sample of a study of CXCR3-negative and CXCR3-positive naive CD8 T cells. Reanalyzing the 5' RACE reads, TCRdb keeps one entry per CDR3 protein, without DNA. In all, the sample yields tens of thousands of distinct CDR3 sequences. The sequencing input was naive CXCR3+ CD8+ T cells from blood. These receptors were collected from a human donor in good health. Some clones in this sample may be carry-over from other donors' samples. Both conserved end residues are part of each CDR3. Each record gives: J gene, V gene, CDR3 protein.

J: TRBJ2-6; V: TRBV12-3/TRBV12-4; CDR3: CASSDASSGAGANVLTF
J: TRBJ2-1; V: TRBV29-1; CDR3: CSVEVPGTDEQFF
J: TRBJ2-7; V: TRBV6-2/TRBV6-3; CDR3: CASRTGNYEQYF
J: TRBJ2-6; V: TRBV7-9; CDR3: CASSASRDRAPGANVLTF
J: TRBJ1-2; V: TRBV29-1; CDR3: CSVEDDRAYCYTF
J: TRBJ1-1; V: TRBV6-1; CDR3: CASSEVSGRSGAFF
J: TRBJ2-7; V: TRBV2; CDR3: CASQRDNRPGEQYF
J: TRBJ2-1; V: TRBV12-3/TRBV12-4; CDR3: CASTLEGGVTYNEQFF
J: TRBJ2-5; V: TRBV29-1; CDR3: CSVEFPGTLDETQYF
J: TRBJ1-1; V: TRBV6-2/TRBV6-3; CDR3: CASSHGRMSEAFF
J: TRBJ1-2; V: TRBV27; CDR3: CASSPGGVFVDGYTF
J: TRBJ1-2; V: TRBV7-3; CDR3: CASSALLTGGYTF
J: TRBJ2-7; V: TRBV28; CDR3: CASVTGVYEQYF
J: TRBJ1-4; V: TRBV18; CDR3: CASSPHDGPNEKLFF
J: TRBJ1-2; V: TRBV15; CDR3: CATSPDRGLHPYGYTF
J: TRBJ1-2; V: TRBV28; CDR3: CASSYLTGDYGYTF